This TCR beta chain was found in a study of metastatic and nonmetastatic thyroid tumors. Across the study: Samples came from malignant and benign thyroid patients, and repertoires were compared across blood and tumor or nodule tissue.

Authors' analysis steps: Built for papillary thyroid cancer, a distant-metastasis classifier drew on CDR3 differences across clinicopathological groups. TCRdb re-clonotyped the PCR reads via MiXCR. TCRdb's processing, not the study's, gives the V and J calls here. Of 11,000 to 15,000 clones listed, just over 25% are singletons. All patients were untreated before thyroid surgery. This CDR3 is 12 amino acids long. The V gene lost 3 bases and the J gene lost 6 bases, with 8 bases spanning the gap. In germline, CDR1 is MNHNS, CDR2 SASEGT. J is TRBJ1-1 and V is TRBV6-1; D is unclear. The specimen was tumor tissue. The receptor comes from a female donor with papillary thyroid cancer or a benign thyroid nodule (not recorded which). Some clones in this sample may be carry-over from other donors' samples. The CDR3 here is CASSDRGSEAFF. CDR3 DNA: TGTGCCAGCAGTGATCGGGGATCTGAAGCTTTCTTT.